The rows below give T cell receptor beta chains drawn from one sample of a study of shared clonotypes between healthy human individuals. Data came from immunoSEQ multiplex PCR; TCRdb stores just in-frame clones and leaves some out. This table has roughly 890,000 clones, roughly 92% appearing once. The source material was naive CD8+ T cells sorted from blood. The source of these receptors is a man aged 25-40 years in good health. Each CDR3 is given with its conserved first and last residue. D genes are given only for firm matches. Clone size is not always given. Where it is, it says once, few, many or a class for expanded clones.

j_gene	d_gene	abundance	v_gene	CDR3nt	CDR3aa
TRBJ2-3	-	-	TRBV29-1	TGCAGCGTTTGTCCTTCAAGCACAGATACGCAGTATTTT	CSVCPSSTDTQYF
TRBJ1-4	-	-	TRBV4-3	TGCGCCAGCAGCCAAGAATTCGGGCAGAGCAGAAATGAAAAACTGTTTTTT	CASSQEFGQSRNEKLFF
TRBJ2-7	TRBD2	-	TRBV9	TGTGCCAGCAGCGGAGCCTTAGCGGGTGACTCCTACGAGCAGTACTTC	CASSGALAGDSYEQYF
TRBJ2-5	-	once	TRBV2	TGTGCCGGACCCGTTGGACTGGCAAAAGAAGAGACCCAGTACTTC	CAGPVGLAKEETQYF
TRBJ2-1	-	-	TRBV9	TGTGCCAGCAGCGTAGGAGTAGCACCCCATGAGCAGTTCTTC	CASSVGVAPHEQFF
TRBJ1-1	TRBD1	-	TRBV27	TGTGCCAGCAGTTTATTCCCCTACCCAAATAACAGGGGTTTGAACACTGAAGCTTTCTTT	CASSLFPYPNNRGLNTEAFF
TRBJ2-1	-	once	TRBV29-1	TGCAGCGTTGAAGATCCCATCGCGGGCCGTCGTAGTGATGAGCAGTTCTTC	CSVEDPIAGRRSDEQFF
TRBJ2-3	TRBD2	-	TRBV2	TGTGCCAGCAGTAGTGAACTAGCGGGGAGCACAGATACGCAGTATTTT	CASSSELAGSTDTQYF
TRBJ2-5	TRBD1	-	TRBV5-1	TGCGCCAGCAGCTTGGCCGGGACAGGGGGCCCGGAGACCCAGTACTTC	CASSLAGTGGPETQYF
TRBJ2-7	-	-	TRBV9	TGTGCCAGCAGCTACCGGGACACCTACGAGCAGTACTTC	CASSYRDTYEQYF
TRBJ2-6	-	-	TRBV2	TGTGCCAGCAGTGAACTGGCGGGGGCAATTTCTGGGGCCAACGTCCTGACTTTC	CASSELAGAISGANVLTF
TRBJ2-7	-	-	TRBV29-1	TGCAGCGTTGTGGAAAGGGGAAGGGAGCAGTACTTC	CSVVERGREQYF
TRBJ1-2	TRBD1	once	TRBV7-3	TGTGCCAGCAGCATGGGACAGGGGGATGAAGGCTACACCTTC	CASSMGQGDEGYTF
TRBJ2-7	TRBD2	-	TRBV6-4	TGTGCCAGCAGCCTATATCCCGGGGGGTTAAGCGAGCAGTACTTC	CASSLYPGGLSEQYF
TRBJ2-7	-	-	TRBV6-5	TGTGCCAGCAAGGGCAGTAATTACGAGCAGTACTTC	CASKGSNYEQYF
TRBJ2-7	-	-	TRBV7-2	TGTGCCGGTATGTCGGGGGACTCCTACGAGCAGTACTTC	CAGMSGDSYEQYF
TRBJ1-1	-	once	TRBV20-1	TGCAGTGCTAGAGAGCGCCATGAAGCTTTCTTT	CSARERHEAFF
TRBJ1-5	-	-	TRBV27	TGTGCCAGCAGTTTATCGAGGTTGAATCAGCCCCAGCATTTT	CASSLSRLNQPQHF
TRBJ1-1	TRBD1	-	TRBV7-7	TGTGCTAGCAGCTTACAACAGGGGGCGGGAGATTTTACTGAAGCTTTCTTT	CASSLQQGAGDFTEAFF
TRBJ2-5	TRBD2	-	TRBV4-3	TGCGCCAGCAGCCGCGGTGCGGGAGGCGACCTTAGGTACTTC	CASSRGAGGDLRYF
TRBJ2-5	-	-	TRBV29-1	TGCAGCGTTGATGAACAGGGCGGACAGTACCAAGAGACCCAGTACTTC	CSVDEQGGQYQETQYF
TRBJ2-4	TRBD2	-	TRBV4-3	TGCGCCAGCAGCCAAGATAGACTAGCGGGAGGCGCCAAAAACATTCAGTACTTC	CASSQDRLAGGAKNIQYF
TRBJ1-1	-	-	TRBV6-6	TGTGCCAGCAGTTACTCCCTGAACACTGAAGCTTTCTTT	CASSYSLNTEAFF
TRBJ2-2	-	-	TRBV4-1	TGCGCCAGCAGCCAATTTGTGGGACACAACACCGGGGAGCTGTTTTTT	CASSQFVGHNTGELFF
TRBJ2-5	TRBD2	-	TRBV9	TGTGCCAGCAGCGGGGAAAGCGGGAGGGCCTCGGAGACCCAGTACTTC	CASSGESGRASETQYF
TRBJ2-1	TRBD2	-	TRBV7-9	TGTGCCAGCAGCTTAGTGCTAGCGGAAATATACAATGAGCAGTTCTTC	CASSLVLAEIYNEQFF
TRBJ2-1	TRBD2	once	TRBV29-1	TGCAGCGTTGGGACTAGCGGGAGTGGTGAGCAGTTCTTC	CSVGTSGSGEQFF
TRBJ2-2	TRBD1	-	TRBV9	TGTGCCAGCAGCGCCTGGACAGGGGGAGCCTTTGGCACCGGGGAGCTGTTTTTT	CASSAWTGGAFGTGELFF
TRBJ2-1	-	-	TRBV19	TGTGCCAGTAGTACCCCAGGGAAAGGGTTCAATGAGCAGTTCTTC	CASSTPGKGFNEQFF
TRBJ2-1	-	-	TRBV4-1	TGCGCCAGCAGCCAAAAACTGGGTAGTGAGCAGTTCTTC	CASSQKLGSEQFF
TRBJ2-1	-	-	TRBV27	TGTGCCAGCAGTACTTTCCGGACAAGCTCCTACAATGAGCAGTTCTTC	CASSTFRTSSYNEQFF
TRBJ1-5	-	-	TRBV28	TGTGCCAGCACCTACCCCGGGGGTCAGCCCCAGCATTTT	CASTYPGGQPQHF